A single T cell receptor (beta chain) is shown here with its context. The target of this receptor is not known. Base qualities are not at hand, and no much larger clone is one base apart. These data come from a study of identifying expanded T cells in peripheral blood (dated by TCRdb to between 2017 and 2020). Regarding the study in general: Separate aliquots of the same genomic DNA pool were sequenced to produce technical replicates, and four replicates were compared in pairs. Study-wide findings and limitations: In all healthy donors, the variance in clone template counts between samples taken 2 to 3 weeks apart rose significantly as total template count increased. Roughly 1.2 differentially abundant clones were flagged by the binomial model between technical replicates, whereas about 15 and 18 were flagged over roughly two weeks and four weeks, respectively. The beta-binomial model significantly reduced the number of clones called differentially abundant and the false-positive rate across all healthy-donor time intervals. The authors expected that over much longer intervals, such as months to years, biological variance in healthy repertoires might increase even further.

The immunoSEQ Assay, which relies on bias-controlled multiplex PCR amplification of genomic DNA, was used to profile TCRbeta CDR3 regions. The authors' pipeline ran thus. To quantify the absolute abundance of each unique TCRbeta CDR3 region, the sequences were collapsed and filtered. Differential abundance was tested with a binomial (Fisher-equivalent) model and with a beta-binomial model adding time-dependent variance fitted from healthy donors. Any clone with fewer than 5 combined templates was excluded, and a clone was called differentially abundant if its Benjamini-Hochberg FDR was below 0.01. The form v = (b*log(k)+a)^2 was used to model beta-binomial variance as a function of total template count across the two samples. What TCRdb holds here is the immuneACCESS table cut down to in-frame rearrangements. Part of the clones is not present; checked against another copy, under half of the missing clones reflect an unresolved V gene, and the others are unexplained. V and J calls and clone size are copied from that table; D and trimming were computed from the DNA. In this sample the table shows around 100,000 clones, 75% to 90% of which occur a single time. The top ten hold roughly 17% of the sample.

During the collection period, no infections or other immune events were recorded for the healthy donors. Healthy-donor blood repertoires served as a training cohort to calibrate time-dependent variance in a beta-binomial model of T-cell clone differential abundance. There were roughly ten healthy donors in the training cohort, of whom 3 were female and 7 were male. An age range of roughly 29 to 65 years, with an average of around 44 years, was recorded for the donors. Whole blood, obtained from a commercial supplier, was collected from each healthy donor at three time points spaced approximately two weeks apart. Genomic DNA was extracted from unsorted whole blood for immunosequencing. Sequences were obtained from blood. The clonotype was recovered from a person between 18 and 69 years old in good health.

The CDR3 region reads CASSPVAWQVLHEQYF. The nucleotides are TGTGCCAGCTCACCAGTGGCCTGGCAAGTGTTACACGAGCAGTACTTC. The sequence is built from TRBV18 and TRBJ2-7, with no reliable assignment of the D segment. Inclusive of the bounding cysteine and phenylalanine, the CDR3 is 16 residues long. Just the 48-base CDR3 DNA is kept, in frame starting at base 1. According to the germline V gene, CDR1 reads KGHSH and CDR2 reads LQKENI. Trimming at the junction amounts to 2 bases on V and 5 bases on J, and the germline ends lie 19 bases apart.